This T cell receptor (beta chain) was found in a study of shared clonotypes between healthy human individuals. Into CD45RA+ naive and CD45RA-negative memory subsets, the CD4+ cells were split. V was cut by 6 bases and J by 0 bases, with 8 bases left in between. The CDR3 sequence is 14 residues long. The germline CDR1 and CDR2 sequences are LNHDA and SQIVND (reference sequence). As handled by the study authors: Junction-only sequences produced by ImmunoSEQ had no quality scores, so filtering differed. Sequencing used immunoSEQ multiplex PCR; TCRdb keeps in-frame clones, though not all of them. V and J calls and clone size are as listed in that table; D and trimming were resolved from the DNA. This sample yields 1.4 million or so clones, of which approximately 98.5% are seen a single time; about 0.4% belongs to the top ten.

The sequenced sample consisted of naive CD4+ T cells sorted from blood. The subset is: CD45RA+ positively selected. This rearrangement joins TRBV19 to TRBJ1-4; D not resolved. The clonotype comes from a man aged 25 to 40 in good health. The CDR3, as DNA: TGTGCCAGTAGGCGCTCTGCAACTAATGAAAAACTGTTTTTT. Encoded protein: CASRRSATNEKLFF.